This T cell receptor beta chain was captured in a study of technical replicates of blood from a handful of donors. CDR1 SEHNR and CDR2 FQNEAQ come from the germline V gene (reference sequence). Germline trimming cut 8 bases from V and 5 bases from J; bases unmatched to any gene: 11. The CDR3 loop spans 14 amino acids. Assay used: immunoSEQ multiplex PCR; TCRdb lists only in-frame clones, some missing. The sample has about 75,000 clones, 95% to 97% seen once. The sequenced material came from T cells isolated from PBMCs. The chain employs TRBV7-9 and TRBJ2-7; 8 nucleotides line up with TRBD2. This sequence was found in a human donor in good health. CDR3 in amino acids: CASESGRGDDEQYF. The CDR3 DNA sequence: TGTGCCAGCGAATCTGGGCGGGGGGATGACGAGCAGTACTTC.